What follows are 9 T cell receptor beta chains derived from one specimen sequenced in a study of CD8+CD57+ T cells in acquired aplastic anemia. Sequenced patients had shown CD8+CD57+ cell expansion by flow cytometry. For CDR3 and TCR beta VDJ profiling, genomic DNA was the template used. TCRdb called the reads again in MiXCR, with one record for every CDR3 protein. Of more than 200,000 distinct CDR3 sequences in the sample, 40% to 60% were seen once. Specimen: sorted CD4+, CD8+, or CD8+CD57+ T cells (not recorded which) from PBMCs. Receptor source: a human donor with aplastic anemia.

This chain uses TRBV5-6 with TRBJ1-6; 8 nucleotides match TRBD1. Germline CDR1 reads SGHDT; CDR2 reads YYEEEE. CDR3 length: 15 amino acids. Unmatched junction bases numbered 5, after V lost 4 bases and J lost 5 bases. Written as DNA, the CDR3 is TGTGCCAGCAGCAGACAGGGGAGGGATAATTCACCCCTCCACTTT. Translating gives CASSRQGRDNSPLHF.

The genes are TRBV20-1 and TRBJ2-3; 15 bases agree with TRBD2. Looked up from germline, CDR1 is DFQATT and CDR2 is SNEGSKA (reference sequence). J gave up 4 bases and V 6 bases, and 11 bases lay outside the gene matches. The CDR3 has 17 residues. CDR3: CSASSQRTSGGADTQYF. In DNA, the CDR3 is TGCAGTGCCAGTAGTCAGAGGACTAGCGGGGGGGCAGATACGCAGTATTTT.

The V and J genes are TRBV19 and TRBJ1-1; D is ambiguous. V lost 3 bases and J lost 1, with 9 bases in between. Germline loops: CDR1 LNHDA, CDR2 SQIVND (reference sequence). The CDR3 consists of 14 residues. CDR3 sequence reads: CASSISSANTEAFF. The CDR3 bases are TGTGCCAGTAGTATCTCGTCAGCGAACACTGAAGCTTTCTTT. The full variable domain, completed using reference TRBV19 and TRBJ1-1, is DGGITQSPKYLFRKEGQNVTLSCEQNLNHDAMYWYRQDPGQGLRLIYYSQIVNDFQKGDIAEGYSVSREKKESFPLTVTSAQKNPTAFYLCASSISSANTEAFFGQGTRLTVV.

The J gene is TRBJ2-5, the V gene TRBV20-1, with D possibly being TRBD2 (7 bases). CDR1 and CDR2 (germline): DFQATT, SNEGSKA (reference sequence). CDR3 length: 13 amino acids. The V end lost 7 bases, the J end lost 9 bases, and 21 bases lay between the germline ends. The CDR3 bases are TGCAGTGTTGCCCAGGGAGGGGGTCAGCCCCAGTACTTC. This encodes CSVAQGGGQPQYF.

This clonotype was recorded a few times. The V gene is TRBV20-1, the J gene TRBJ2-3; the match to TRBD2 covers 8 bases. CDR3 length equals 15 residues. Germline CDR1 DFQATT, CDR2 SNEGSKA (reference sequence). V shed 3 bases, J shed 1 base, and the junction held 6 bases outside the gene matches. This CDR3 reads CSARGTSDGTDTQYF. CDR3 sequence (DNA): TGCAGTGCTAGGGGGACTAGTGACGGCACAGATACGCAGTATTTT.

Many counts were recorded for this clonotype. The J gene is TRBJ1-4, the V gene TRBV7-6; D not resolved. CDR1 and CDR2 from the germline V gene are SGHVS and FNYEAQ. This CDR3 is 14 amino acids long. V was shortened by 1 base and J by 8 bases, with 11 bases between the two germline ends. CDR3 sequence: CASSLGEEGEKLFF. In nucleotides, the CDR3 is TGTGCCAGCAGCTTAGGGGAAGAAGGAGAAAAACTGTTTTTT.

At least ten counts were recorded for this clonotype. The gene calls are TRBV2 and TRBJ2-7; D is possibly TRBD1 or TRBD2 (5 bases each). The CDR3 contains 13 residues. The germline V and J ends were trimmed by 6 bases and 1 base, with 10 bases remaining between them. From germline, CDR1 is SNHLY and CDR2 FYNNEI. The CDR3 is CASRGDGSYEQYF. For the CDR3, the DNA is TGTGCCAGCAGGGGGGACGGATCCTACGAGCAGTACTTC.

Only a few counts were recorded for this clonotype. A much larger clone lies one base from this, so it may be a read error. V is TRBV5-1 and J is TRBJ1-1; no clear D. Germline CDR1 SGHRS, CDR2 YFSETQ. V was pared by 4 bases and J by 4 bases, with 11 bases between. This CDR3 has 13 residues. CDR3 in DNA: TGCGCCAGCAGCCCGGTTGGGAGCACTGAAGCTTTCTTT. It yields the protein CASSPVGSTEAFF.

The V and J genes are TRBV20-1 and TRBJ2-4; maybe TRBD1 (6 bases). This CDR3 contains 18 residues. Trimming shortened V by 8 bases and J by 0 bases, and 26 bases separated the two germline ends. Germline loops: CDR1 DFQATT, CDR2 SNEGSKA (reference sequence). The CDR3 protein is CSSRTGRGVLGAKNIQYF. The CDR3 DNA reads TGCAGTTCACGTACCGGCAGGGGAGTGCTGGGAGCCAAAAACATTCAGTACTTC.